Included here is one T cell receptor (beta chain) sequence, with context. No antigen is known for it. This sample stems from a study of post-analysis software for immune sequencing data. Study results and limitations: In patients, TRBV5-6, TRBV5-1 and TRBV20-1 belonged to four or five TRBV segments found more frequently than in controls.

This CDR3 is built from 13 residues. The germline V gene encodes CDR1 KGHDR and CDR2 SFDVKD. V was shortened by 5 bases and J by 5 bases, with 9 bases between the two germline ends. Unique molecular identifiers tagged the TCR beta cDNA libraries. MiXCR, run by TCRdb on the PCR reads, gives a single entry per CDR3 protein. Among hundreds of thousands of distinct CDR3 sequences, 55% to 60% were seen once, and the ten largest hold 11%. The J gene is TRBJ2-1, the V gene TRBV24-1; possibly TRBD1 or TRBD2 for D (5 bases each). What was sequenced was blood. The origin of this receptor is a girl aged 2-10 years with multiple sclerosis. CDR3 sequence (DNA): TGTGCCACCAGTGGGGGGAGAGACAATGAGCAGTTCTTC. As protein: CATSGGRDNEQFF.